Following are 17 T cell receptor beta chains from one sample sequenced in a study of cytomegalovirus exposure and HLA in healthy donors (dated by TCRdb to 2015 to 2018). Libraries came from the immunoSEQ multiplex PCR assay. For the multiplex PCR, a mixture combining 60 forward primers for TCR Vbeta segments and 13 reverse primers for TCR Jbeta segments was used. Drawn from immuneACCESS, this table holds only the in-frame rearrangements with V and J called that TCRdb kept. Clones are partly lost; checked studies trace under half to an unresolved V gene and leave the rest unexplained. This sample's listing comprises more than 100,000 clones. The top ten clonotypes cover approximately 1.5% of the sample. Specimen: PBMCs. The receptors here all came from a middle-aged woman in good health and CMV-seronegative.

The rearrangement links TRBV27 to TRBJ2-7, with TRBD1 as a possible D gene (5 bases). This CDR3 has 14 amino acids. CDR1 is MNHEY, CDR2 SMNVEV, per germline (reference sequence). V shed 6 bases and J shed 0 bases, with 12 bases lying between them. This CDR3 reads CASSPDRYSYEQYF. CDR3 sequence (DNA): TGTGCCAGCAGCCCAGACAGATACTCCTACGAGCAGTACTTC.

The chain couples TRBV18 to TRBJ2-2; 7 bases agree with TRBD2. The CDR3 is made up of 16 amino acids. The trim removed 4 bases at V and 6 bases at J, leaving 11 bases unmatched. CDR1 KGHSH and CDR2 LQKENI come from the germline V gene. In DNA form, the CDR3 reads TGTGCCAGCTCACGTAACTCCGTGACTAGCCCCGGGGAGCTGTTTTTT. It yields the protein CASSRNSVTSPGELFF.

The chain has TRBV5-1 and TRBJ2-1; TRBD2 is a possible D gene (6 bases). This CDR3 region has 14 residues. Trimming took off 3 bases at V and 6 bases at J, with 13 bases between the two ends. Germline V CDR1 and CDR2: SGHRS, YFSETQ. CDR3 nucleotide sequence: TGCGCCAGCAGCTCCGGGACTGCTGGCAATGAGCAGTTCTTC. Its translation is CASSSGTAGNEQFF.

The chain recombines TRBV2 with TRBJ2-3; 9 bases fit TRBD1. Germline V lookup: CDR1 SNHLY, CDR2 FYNNEI. The CDR3 sequence is 15 residues long. V shed 4 bases and J 4 bases; nucleotides not matched to a gene: 6. The CDR3 here is CASSGRDRDPDTQYF. CDR3 DNA sequence: TGTGCCAGCAGTGGACGGGACAGGGACCCAGATACGCAGTATTTT.

The chain combines TRBV18 with TRBJ2-7; 7 bases line up with TRBD1. This CDR3 region has 18 residues. V was pared by 0 bases and J by 4 bases, with 15 bases of the junction left unmatched. Germline V gene sequence: CDR1 KGHSH, CDR2 LQKENI. The CDR3 protein is CASSPPSRGPELVYEQYF. The CDR3 coding sequence is TGTGCCAGCTCACCACCATCTAGGGGGCCAGAGTTGGTGTACGAGCAGTACTTC. Based on the CDR3 plus reference TRBV18 and TRBJ2-7, the full variable domain is NAGVMQNPRHLVRRRGQEARLRCSPMKGHSHVYWYRQLPEEGLKFMVYLQKENIIDESGMPKERFSAEFPKEGPSILRIQQVVRGDSAAYFCASSPPSRGPELVYEQYFGPGTRLTVT.

The gene calls are TRBV29-1 and TRBJ1-5, with D possibly TRBD1 on 5 matching bases. Germline assignment: CDR1 SQVTM and CDR2 ANQGSEA. The CDR3 runs to 12 residues. Trimming removed 4 bases at V and 6 bases at J, with 10 bases between. The CDR3, as DNA: TGCAGCGTTGTGTACACAGGTCAGCCCCAGCATTTT. Protein: CSVVYTGQPQHF.

The rearrangement uses TRBV5-1 and TRBJ2-5; 10 bases align to TRBD2. This CDR3 has 15 residues. From germline, CDR1 is SGHRS and CDR2 YFSETQ. Germline trimming cut 4 bases from V and 5 bases from J; bases unmatched to any gene: 8. The CDR3 DNA sequence: TGCGCCAGCAGCCTCGGAACTAGCGGGGTCGAGACCCAGTACTTC. Translating gives CASSLGTSGVETQYF.

The chain carries TRBV5-1 and TRBJ2-3; 13 bases are shared with TRBD2. The CDR3 covers 16 residues. CDR1 and CDR2 (germline): SGHRS, YFSETQ. The junction had 2 bases not matched to a gene; V was cut back by 3 bases and J by 1 base. The CDR3 protein is CASSSGLAGGTDTQYF. DNA for the CDR3: TGCGCCAGCAGCTCCGGACTAGCGGGGGGCACAGATACGCAGTATTTT.

This chain joins TRBV6-5 and TRBJ2-7, with 11 bases lining up with TRBD1. Germline CDR1 is MNHEY and CDR2 is SVGAGI. V was clipped by 6 bases and J by 3 bases; unmatched bases: 7. This CDR3 contains 15 residues. CDR3 loop: CASRSTGTGGYEQYF. In DNA form, the CDR3 reads TGTGCCAGCAGGTCCACCGGGACAGGGGGCTACGAGCAGTACTTC.

The chain has TRBV7-9 and TRBJ1-1; D is uncertain. The CDR3 is 15 residues long. Germline V gene sequence: CDR1 SEHNR, CDR2 FQNEAQ (reference sequence). Trimming took 3 bases from V and 5 from J, leaving 16 bases between them. This chain's CDR3 is CASSFSPGLQTEAFF. Written as DNA, the CDR3 is TGTGCCAGCAGCTTCAGCCCCGGGTTGCAAACTGAAGCTTTCTTT.

The chain recombines TRBV5-1 with TRBJ2-3; 11 bases agree with TRBD2. V lost 4 bases, J lost 2 bases, and 6 bases stayed unmatched. The CDR3 length is 16 residues. Per the germline V gene, CDR1 is SGHRS and CDR2 is YFSETQ. CDR3 nucleotide sequence: TGCGCCAGCAGCCCTTCTAGCGGGGGGCTCACAGATACGCAGTATTTT. Its protein product is CASSPSSGGLTDTQYF.

The chain is built from TRBV10-3 and TRBJ2-5; D call uncertain. Trimming pared 11 bases from V and 1 base from J, leaving 14 bases between. The CDR3 contains 13 residues. Germline CDR1 is ENHRY and CDR2 is SYGVKD. The CDR3 protein is CAVSSRVQETQYF. In nucleotides, the CDR3 is TGTGCCGTGTCCTCCCGGGTCCAAGAGACCCAGTACTTC.

This sequence joins TRBV6-6 and TRBJ2-3; D gene unclear. The CDR3 runs 13 residues. The germline V gene encodes CDR1 MNHNY and CDR2 SVGAGI (reference sequence). V was clipped by 7 bases and J by 2 bases, with 10 bases between them. For the CDR3, the DNA is TGTGCCAGCACCCCTACCTCCACAGATACGCAGTATTTT. Translation gives CASTPTSTDTQYF.

This chain uses TRBV2 with TRBJ1-5; D perhaps matches TRBD1 (5 bases). Trimming pared 6 bases from V and 0 bases from J, leaving 15 bases between. CDR3 size: 16 residues. CDR1 is SNHLY, CDR2 FYNNEI, per germline. The CDR3 region has the DNA TGTGCCAGCAGGGGGATGACAGAGTATAGCAATCAGCCCCAGCATTTT. It translates to CASRGMTEYSNQPQHF.

V is TRBV5-5 and J is TRBJ2-7; unclear D gene. Germline-derived CDR1 and CDR2 are SGHKS and YYEKEE (reference sequence). CDR3 size: 11 residues. V was trimmed by 3 bases and J by 4 bases, leaving 5 bases between them. CDR3 sequence (DNA): TGTGCCAGCAGCTCCCAGTACGAGCAGTACTTC. This sequence encodes CASSSQYEQYF.

The gene calls are TRBV19 and TRBJ1-4, with unresolved D. The CDR3 has 15 amino acids. V was clipped by 3 bases and J by 5 bases, with 13 bases between them. Germline V gene lookup returns CDR1 LNHDA and CDR2 SQIVND (reference sequence). This CDR3 reads CASSISSRSNEKLFF. CDR3 sequence (DNA): TGTGCCAGTAGTATCTCGTCCAGGTCCAATGAAAAACTGTTTTTT.

V usage is TRBV10-2 and J usage is TRBJ1-5; 7 nucleotides match TRBD1. The ends lost 3 bases at V and 2 bases at J; junction bases unmatched: 13. CDR1 is WSHSY and CDR2 is SAAADI in the germline V gene. The CDR3 is 18 amino acids. DNA for the CDR3: TGCGCCAGCAGTGACGACAGGGAGATGTCTTTGCGCAATCAGCCCCAGCATTTT. Translated: CASSDDREMSLRNQPQHF.